The subject of this entry is one T cell receptor (beta chain). Germline V gene data show CDR1 as SQVTM and CDR2 as ANQGSEA. CDR3 length: 13 amino acids. The data derive from a study of monozygotic twins with inflammatory bowel disease. TCRdb processed the 5' RACE reads again and assigns one entry to each CDR3 protein, with no DNA. The data show a few hundred thousand distinct CDR3 sequences, and the top ten clones hold 2% to 2.5%. The TCR originated in a human donor with ulcerative colitis or Crohn's disease, or a healthy co-twin of an affected twin (not recorded which). What was sequenced was blood. The chain combines TRBV29-1 with TRBJ1-2; TCRdb picks TRBD1, but there is no DNA to check that call. CDR3 loop: CSANMRGRYGYTF.